These 13 T cell receptor beta chains came from one sample sequenced in a study of early T cells in non-severe SARS-CoV-2 infection. From the 5' RACE reads, TCRdb called clonotypes with MiXCR, one entry per CDR3 protein. The sample includes under 40,000 distinct CDR3 sequences, 5.9% seen only once; the top ten take roughly 4.5%. The sequencing sample was made of whole blood. The receptors were sampled from an adult who was a healthcare worker with PCR-confirmed SARS-CoV-2 infection or an uninfected control (not recorded which).

Judged by abundance, this clonotype is medium-sized. The J gene is TRBJ2-2, the V gene TRBV11-2, with D hard to call. Germline V CDR1 and CDR2: SGHAT, FQNNGV. V was trimmed by 1 base and J by 4 bases, leaving 1 base between them. The length of the CDR3 is 12 residues. CDR3 sequence (DNA): TGTGCCAGCAGCTTAGGCACCGGGGAGCTGTTTTTT. This translates into CASSLGTGELFF.

In this sample, this clonotype turned up many times. CDR3 coding DNA: TGTGCCACGACATCCAGGGGGGTACAAGATACGCAGTATTTT. Its translation: CATTSRGVQDTQYF. The chain uses TRBV12-3 or TRBV12-4 and TRBJ2-3; D possibly corresponds to TRBD1 (7 bases). The CDR3 is made up of 14 amino acids. V was pared by 10 bases and J by 5 bases, with 19 bases between.

CDR3 in amino acids: CATSIRESGELFF. The DNA of the CDR3 is TGTGCCACCAGTATTCGGGAATCCGGGGAGCTGTTTTTT. The chain carries TRBV24-1 and TRBJ2-2, with D tentatively TRBD2 (5 bases). The germline V gene has CDR1 KGHDR and CDR2 SFDVKD. V lost 6 bases and J 6 bases, leaving 10 bases between the germline ends. This CDR3 spans 13 amino acids.

The sample holds many counts of this clonotype. V and J are TRBV7-3 and TRBJ2-3; D not certain. The CDR3 length is 15 residues. Germline V gene sequence: CDR1 SGHTA, CDR2 FQGTGA. V was trimmed by 2 bases and J by 3 bases, leaving 12 bases between them. In DNA form, the CDR3 reads TGTGCCAGCAGCTTAGGTAGTGTGTGGACAGATACGCAGTATTTT. It encodes CASSLGSVWTDTQYF.

The table lists this clonotype with many counts. The chain links TRBV28 to TRBJ2-3; 12 bases agree with TRBD2. Germline CDR1 and CDR2: MDHEN and SYDVKM. This CDR3 region has 16 residues. V was pared by 6 bases and J by 3 bases, with 7 bases of the junction left unmatched. CDR3 bases: TGTGCCAGCAGCCTTACGACTAGCGGGAGTACAGATACGCAGTATTTT. This encodes CASSLTTSGSTDTQYF.

The genes are TRBV29-1 and TRBJ2-5; D remains ambiguous. This CDR3 has 11 residues. CDR1 and CDR2 from the germline V gene are SQVTM and ANQGSEA. Trimming removed 4 bases at V and 1 base at J, with 4 bases between. The CDR3 loop reads CSVGVQETQYF. The CDR3, as DNA: TGCAGCGTTGGCGTCCAAGAGACCCAGTACTTC.

This clonotype occurred many times. V usage is TRBV7-8 and J usage is TRBJ2-5; TRBD2 might be the D (6 bases). The V end lost 5 bases, the J end lost 2 bases, and 15 bases lay between the germline ends. Germline V gene data show CDR1 as SGHVS and CDR2 as FQNEAQ. The CDR3 sequence is 15 residues long. The CDR3 DNA sequence: TGTGCCAGCAGCCCCCACCGGACTACACAAGAGACCCAGTACTTC. Its translation: CASSPHRTTQETQYF.

This clonotype was detected many times. The V and J genes are TRBV5-1 and TRBJ1-1; 7 nucleotides match TRBD1. The CDR3 spans 15 residues. The J segment lost 3 bases and the V segment lost 4 bases, leaving 9 bases of the junction unmatched. Germline V gene data show CDR1 as SGHRS and CDR2 as YFSETQ. The CDR3 region is CASSKTGFGHTEAFF. CDR3 DNA sequence: TGCGCCAGCAGCAAGACAGGGTTCGGCCACACTGAAGCTTTCTTT.

This clonotype was detected many times. The chain employs TRBV5-1 and TRBJ2-7; D remains unclear. CDR1 is SGHRS and CDR2 is YFSETQ in the germline V gene. Trimming pared 0 bases from V and 0 bases from J, leaving 7 bases between. The CDR3 spans 14 residues. Written as DNA, the CDR3 is TGCGCCAGCAGCTTGGGGCCCGTCTCCTACGAGCAGTACTTC. Amino acids: CASSLGPVSYEQYF.

In this sample, this clonotype turned up many times. The rearrangement joins TRBV27 to TRBJ1-1; possibly TRBD1 for D (5 bases). Trimming removed 5 bases at V and 7 bases at J, with 17 bases between. The CDR3 runs 14 residues. Germline lookup yields CDR1 MNHEY and CDR2 SMNVEV (reference sequence). CDR3 DNA sequence: TGTGCCAGCAGTCCGGGACTCCACAACCTTGAAGCTTTCTTT. This encodes CASSPGLHNLEAFF.

The table lists this clonotype with many counts. The rearrangement uses TRBV4-1 and TRBJ2-3; unclear D gene. The CDR3 is made up of 14 amino acids. Germline loops: CDR1 MGHRA, CDR2 YSYEKL. Trimming left V 2 bases short and J 4 bases short, with 10 bases between. This CDR3 is CASSQLSGPDTQYF. As DNA, the CDR3 is TGCGCCAGCAGCCAATTGTCGGGCCCAGATACGCAGTATTTT.

There are many counts of this clonotype. The chain links TRBV11-2 to TRBJ2-1; D remains ambiguous. This CDR3 comprises 14 residues. Trimming cost V 2 bases and J 4 bases, with 9 bases left between them. The V gene's germline CDR1 is SGHAT and CDR2 FQNNGV. The CDR3 DNA sequence: TGTGCCAGCAGCTTACCGGGTTTATACAATGAGCAGTTCTTC. This sequence encodes CASSLPGLYNEQFF.

In this sample, this clonotype turned up many times. This chain uses TRBV14 with TRBJ2-1; 10 nucleotides match TRBD2. The CDR3 loop spans 16 amino acids. Germline CDR1 and CDR2: SGHDN and FVKESK. V lost 0 bases, J lost 7 bases, and 6 bases stayed unmatched. CDR3 sequence reads: CASSQESLLAGNEQFF. The DNA for the CDR3 is TGTGCCAGCAGCCAAGAATCTTTACTAGCGGGGAATGAGCAGTTCTTC. Looking up the rest from reference TRBV14 and TRBJ2-1 gives the full variable domain: EAGVTQFPSHSVIEKGQTVTLRCDPISGHDNLYWYRRVMGKEIKFLLHFVKESKQDESGMPNNRFLAERTGGTYSTLKVQPAELEDSGVYFCASSQESLLAGNEQFFGPGTRLTVL.